The 18 T cell receptor beta chains below come from one sample, sequenced in a study of T cells in Graves' hyperthyroidism and ophthalmopathy. The source material, RNA transcripts, was used to amplify TCR beta CDR3 regions. When the TCR CDR3 underwent first-round RT-PCR, the HTBI primer set was used. Using its own MiXCR run on the multiplex PCR reads, TCRdb lists one record per CDR3 protein. This table holds around 690,000 distinct CDR3 sequences, 17% found once. The sample comprised blood. The receptors were sampled from a man aged 50 to 60 with Graves' hyperthyroidism.

In its sample, this clonotype was seen many times. The J gene is TRBJ2-7, the V gene TRBV19, with unresolved D. The V gene's germline CDR1 is LNHDA and CDR2 SQIVND (reference sequence). V lost 6 bases to trimming and J lost 3 bases, with 9 bases between them. The CDR3 sequence is 12 residues long. CDR3 bases: TGTGCCAGTAGCAATGGAATCTACGAGCAGTACTTC. It is translated as CASSNGIYEQYF.

In its sample, this clonotype was seen a few times. The rearrangement uses TRBV20-1 and TRBJ1-1; D may be TRBD1 (5 bases). The V gene's germline CDR1 is DFQATT and CDR2 SNEGSKA (reference sequence). The ends were cut back, 3 bases at V and 1 base at J, with 9 bases in the middle. The CDR3 runs to 13 residues. The chain's CDR3 is CSASSRANTEAFF. In nucleotides, the CDR3 is TGCAGTGCTAGTTCCAGGGCGAACACTGAAGCTTTCTTT.

This clonotype was detected ten times or more. The rearrangement joins TRBV28 to TRBJ2-7, with D perhaps matching TRBD1 or TRBD2 (5 bases each). Germline CDR1 and CDR2: MDHEN and SYDVKM. There are 11 residues in the CDR3. V was clipped by 10 bases and J by 2 bases, with 9 bases between them. The CDR3 protein is CATGTPYEQYF. DNA of the CDR3: TGTGCCACCGGGACGCCCTACGAGCAGTACTTC.

CDR3 nucleotide sequence: TGTGCCAGCAGCTTAGCGGGAGACGACGAGCAGTACTTC. Protein: CASSLAGDDEQYF. The genes are TRBV11-1 and TRBJ2-7; TRBD2 might be the D (5 bases). Germline loops: CDR1 SGHAT, CDR2 FQDESV (reference sequence). V lost 0 bases and J lost 5, with 8 bases in between. The CDR3 has 13 residues.

The V call is TRBV5-4, the J call TRBJ1-5, with D unresolved. Trimming removed 4 bases from V and 3 bases from J, with 11 bases in between. The CDR3 runs to 14 residues. Looked up from germline, CDR1 is SGHNT and CDR2 is YYREEE (reference sequence). The CDR3 DNA reads TGTGCCAGCAGCGTAAAGGGATTCAATCAGCCCCAGCATTTT. It translates to CASSVKGFNQPQHF.

This clonotype was counted a few times. V and J are TRBV6-1 and TRBJ1-3; TRBD1 agrees at 9 bases. J gave up 2 bases and V 6 bases, and 11 bases lay outside the gene matches. CDR3 length: 17 residues. CDR1 is MNHNS and CDR2 is SASEGT in the germline V gene. The CDR3, as DNA: TGTGCCAGCAGCGTGCCCAACAGGGGGCTAACTGGAAACACCATATATTTT. It codes for CASSVPNRGLTGNTIYF.

The V call is TRBV5-1, the J call TRBJ2-2, with 10 bases matching TRBD1. J lost 7 bases, V lost 7 bases, and 10 bases had no gene match. The V gene's germline CDR1 is SGHRS and CDR2 YFSETQ. CDR3 length: 15 amino acids. CDR3 in amino acids: CASERTGGLNGELFF. The CDR3 DNA is TGCGCCAGCGAACGGACAGGGGGATTGAACGGGGAGCTGTTTTTT.

DNA of the CDR3: TGTGCCAGCAGACACCACACAGGGGACTACAATGAGCAGTTCTTC. Its translation is CASRHHTGDYNEQFF. V usage is TRBV6-1 and J usage is TRBJ2-1; 7 bases are a match to TRBD1. With 6 bases clipped from V and 3 bases from J, the junction kept 8 bases outside the gene matches. CDR1 is MNHNS, CDR2 SASEGT, per germline. CDR3 size: 15 residues.

The genes are TRBV7-2 and TRBJ1-6; 8 bases fit TRBD1. CDR3 length equals 16 residues. Germline V gene sequence: CDR1 SGHTA, CDR2 FQGNSA. After removal of 5 bases from V and 7 bases from J, the junction contained 10 bases not matched to a gene. CDR3 residues: CASSTRTGLINSPLHF. CDR3 bases: TGTGCCAGCAGCACCCGGACAGGGTTAATAAATTCACCCCTCCACTTT.

The genes are TRBV7-9 and TRBJ1-1; D perhaps matches TRBD1 (5 bases). The germline gives CDR1 SEHNR, CDR2 FQNEAQ (reference sequence). CDR3 size: 15 residues. The V end was cut by 0 bases, the J end by 4 bases, with 12 bases between. The CDR3 region is CASSLAVGGTTEAFF. In DNA form, the CDR3 reads TGTGCCAGCAGCTTAGCCGTCGGGGGGACCACTGAAGCTTTCTTT.

The rearrangement uses TRBV15 and TRBJ2-7, with 8 bases identical to TRBD2. Trimming removed 1 base from V and 3 bases from J; junction bases left unmatched: 5. Germline V gene lookup returns CDR1 LNHNV and CDR2 YYDKDF (reference sequence). The CDR3 has 15 amino acids. CDR3 protein: CATSRAGTRVYEQYF. The CDR3 region has the DNA TGTGCCACCAGCAGAGCCGGGACTAGGGTCTACGAGCAGTACTTC.

This clonotype was detected only a few times. The chain is built from TRBV14 and TRBJ2-7, with D perhaps TRBD2 (6 bases). Germline V gene lookup returns CDR1 SGHDN and CDR2 FVKESK. V was pared by 4 bases and J by 0 bases, with 16 bases between. This CDR3 spans 16 amino acids. CDR3 coding DNA: TGTGCCAGCAGCCCCGGCGGGGCTAGCGCCTCCTACGAGCAGTACTTC. Translated: CASSPGGASASYEQYF.

This clonotype was seen ten or more times. The V and J genes are TRBV7-3 and TRBJ2-3, with 8 bases aligning to TRBD1. V gave up 5 bases and J gave up 2 bases; unmatched junction bases: 15. In germline, CDR1 is SGHTA, CDR2 FQGTGA. The length of the CDR3 is 18 residues. The CDR3 here is CASSLRTGTGTHTDTQYF. The CDR3 DNA is TGTGCCAGCAGCCTGAGAACCGGGACAGGCACCCACACAGATACGCAGTATTTT.

The table lists this clonotype with a few counts. CDR3 sequence reads: CASSLSPEAFF. The CDR3 nucleotides read TGTGCCAGCAGCTTATCCCCTGAAGCTTTCTTT. The chain uses TRBV5-8 and TRBJ1-1; D not certain. CDR3 length: 11 residues. Trimming removed 2 bases at V and 6 bases at J, with 5 bases between. Germline V CDR1 and CDR2: SGHTS, YDEGEE.

The sample holds many counts of this clonotype. This chain uses TRBV24-1 with TRBJ2-1; the match to TRBD2 covers 8 bases. The ends lost 4 bases at V and 4 bases at J; junction bases unmatched: 8. CDR3 length equals 16 residues. Germline assignment: CDR1 KGHDR and CDR2 SFDVKD. CDR3 amino acids: CATSEHTSGPYNEQFF. CDR3 bases: TGTGCCACCAGTGAGCATACTAGCGGACCTTACAATGAGCAGTTCTTC.

At least ten counts were recorded for this clonotype. The genes are TRBV2 and TRBJ1-1; 11 bases align to TRBD1. V trimming: 5 bases; J trimming: 7 bases; junction bases outside the gene matches: 3. There are 13 residues in the CDR3. CDR1 and CDR2 (germline): SNHLY, FYNNEI. This CDR3 is CASSTGTGGEAFF. DNA for the CDR3: TGTGCCAGCAGTACCGGGACAGGGGGTGAAGCTTTCTTT.

This clonotype was seen only a few times. V usage is TRBV6-5 and J usage is TRBJ1-3; no definite D call. Germline V gives CDR1 MNHEY, CDR2 SVGAGI. The V end lost 0 bases, the J end lost 0 bases, and 12 bases lay between the germline ends. The CDR3 is made up of 17 amino acids. The CDR3 is CASSYSMHASSGNTIYF. CDR3 sequence (DNA): TGTGCCAGCAGTTACTCGATGCACGCCTCCTCTGGAAACACCATATATTTT.

The rearrangement uses TRBV24-1 and TRBJ2-3; D unclear. The CDR3 has 15 amino acids. Germline values: CDR1 KGHDR, CDR2 SFDVKD. Trimming pared 2 bases from V and 5 bases from J, leaving 13 bases between. The CDR3 DNA is TGTGCCACCAGTGATTCACAAGCCTTAAAAGATACGCAGTATTTT. This codes for CATSDSQALKDTQYF.